These 20 T cell receptor beta chains were all obtained from the same sample, sequenced in a study of cytomegalovirus exposure and HLA in healthy donors. PCR used 60 Vbeta primers and 13 Jbeta primers. Sequencing was performed with immunoSEQ multiplex PCR; in TCRdb, only in-frame clones are kept and a portion is missing. The sample lists 95,000 to 150,000 clones, around 80% occurring once. The specimen was PBMCs. These receptors came from a woman aged 30 to 39 in good health and CMV-seronegative.

The chain has TRBV5-5 and TRBJ1-1; weak D call: TRBD1 (5 bases). Germline V lookup: CDR1 SGHKS, CDR2 YYEKEE (reference sequence). The CDR3 has 14 amino acids. With 3 bases removed from V and 6 bases from J, the gap between germline ends came to 15 bases. The CDR3 DNA reads as TGTGCCAGCAGCTCAGGGTGGGTTGGGGCTGAAGCTTTCTTT. It translates to CASSSGWVGAEAFF.

V gene TRBV28 combines with J gene TRBJ2-7, with TRBD1 matching 7 bases. The J segment lost 3 bases and the V segment lost 5 bases, leaving 10 bases of the junction unmatched. The CDR3 is made up of 15 amino acids. The V gene's germline CDR1 is MDHEN and CDR2 SYDVKM. CDR3 sequence reads: CASSTPGTANYEQYF. CDR3 nucleotides: TGTGCCAGCAGTACCCCCGGGACAGCGAACTACGAGCAGTACTTC.

The chain recombines TRBV10-3 with TRBJ2-2; 14 bases map to TRBD2. The ends lost 2 bases at V and 1 base at J; junction bases unmatched: 6. Per the germline V gene, CDR1 is ENHRY and CDR2 is SYGVKD. CDR3 length: 19 residues. The CDR3 sequence is CAISETGTSGGLNTGELFF. DNA for the CDR3: TGTGCCATCAGTGAGACCGGGACTAGCGGGGGCCTGAACACCGGGGAGCTGTTTTTT.

This chain links TRBV10-2 with TRBJ1-4; 7 nucleotides match TRBD1. The CDR3 consists of 15 residues. Trimming cost V 3 bases and J 8 bases; bases outside gene matches: 9. Germline V gene data show CDR1 as WSHSY and CDR2 as SAAADI. The CDR3 is CASSDTKGAGEKLFF. The CDR3 nucleotides read TGCGCCAGCAGTGATACAAAGGGGGCAGGCGAAAAACTGTTTTTT.

This chain joins TRBV5-5 and TRBJ1-4, with D perhaps TRBD1 (5 bases). V lost 4 bases to trimming and J lost 0 bases, with 13 bases between them. In germline, CDR1 is SGHKS, CDR2 YYEKEE (reference sequence). This CDR3 is 16 amino acids long. CDR3 region: CASSNRQFATNEKLFF. For the CDR3, the DNA is TGTGCCAGCAGCAACAGACAGTTTGCAACTAATGAAAAACTGTTTTTT.

Comment on this clone: The identical CDR3 is also encoded by other nucleotide sequences in the sample. This chain uses TRBV12-5 with TRBJ1-2; D gene unclear. Deletions cut 0 bases from V and 7 bases from J, with 21 bases between. The germline gives CDR1 LGHNT, CDR2 FRNRAP. The CDR3 loop spans 17 amino acids. The CDR3 DNA reads as TGTGCTAGTGGTTTGGTAGGAGGCAGTGCTAAACTATTTGGCTACACCTTC. Translating it yields CASGLVGGSAKLFGYTF.

V usage is TRBV18 and J usage is TRBJ2-7; D is perhaps TRBD1 (6 bases). Germline-derived CDR1 and CDR2 are KGHSH and LQKENI. Trimming shortened V by 6 bases and J by 0 bases, and 12 bases separated the two germline ends. The CDR3 has 14 residues. The CDR3 DNA follows: TGTGCCAGCTCGCCGCCGGACAGCTCCTACGAGCAGTACTTC. This encodes CASSPPDSSYEQYF. The whole variable domain, filled in from reference TRBV18 and TRBJ2-7, reads NAGVMQNPRHLVRRRGQEARLRCSPMKGHSHVYWYRQLPEEGLKFMVYLQKENIIDESGMPKERFSAEFPKEGPSILRIQQVVRGDSAAYFCASSPPDSSYEQYFGPGTRLTVT.

The chain is built from TRBV30 and TRBJ1-2; a weak D match, TRBD1 (5 bases). The CDR3 contains 13 residues. Germline lookup yields CDR1 GTSNPN and CDR2 SVGIG (reference sequence). Trimming cost V 3 bases and J 5 bases, with 13 bases left between them. Here the CDR3 DNA reads TGTGCCTGGAGCCAGGGCTTAGGATATGGCTACACCTTC. This translates into CAWSQGLGYGYTF.

The chain employs TRBV7-2 and TRBJ2-2; no firm D call. The CDR3 spans 14 residues. Germline CDR1 and CDR2: SGHTA and FQGNSA. V was clipped by 3 bases and J by 4 bases, with 9 bases between them. The CDR3 reads CASSFLLITGELFF. DNA for the CDR3: TGTGCCAGCAGCTTCCTCCTAATCACCGGGGAGCTGTTTTTT.

This clone was seen once. The gene calls are TRBV4-1 and TRBJ2-2; D possibly corresponds to TRBD2 (6 bases). Trimming pared 2 bases from V and 5 bases from J, leaving 15 bases between. The CDR3 consists of 16 residues. Germline V gives CDR1 MGHRA, CDR2 YSYEKL. The CDR3: CASSQQSGFRTGELFF. CDR3 DNA sequence: TGCGCCAGCAGCCAACAAAGCGGGTTTAGAACCGGGGAGCTGTTTTTT.

The chain has TRBV27 and TRBJ2-3; tentative D call: TRBD1 (5 bases). CDR1 MNHEY and CDR2 SMNVEV come from the germline V gene (reference sequence). With 5 bases removed from V and 0 bases from J, the gap between germline ends came to 15 bases. The CDR3 runs to 16 residues. CDR3 DNA sequence: TGTGCCAGCAGTCCCTTCCGGGCAGGGAGCACAGATACGCAGTATTTT. This codes for CASSPFRAGSTDTQYF.

The chain links TRBV7-9 to TRBJ2-2, with D maybe TRBD1 (5 bases). Germline V CDR1 and CDR2: SEHNR, FQNEAQ (reference sequence). The V end lost 6 bases, the J end lost 5 bases, and 13 bases lay between the germline ends. The CDR3 is made up of 14 amino acids. CDR3 sequence (DNA): TGTGCCAGCAGGGGGCCCACGGGTACCGGGGAGCTGTTTTTT. This sequence encodes CASRGPTGTGELFF. The whole variable domain, filled in from reference TRBV7-9 and TRBJ2-2, reads DTGVSQNPRHKITKRGQNVTFRCDPISEHNRLYWYRQTLGQGPEFLTYFQNEAQLEKSRLLSDRFSAERPKGSFSTLEIQRTEQGDSAMYLCASRGPTGTGELFFGEGSRLTVL.

This clone showed up just once. The rearrangement links TRBV5-6 to TRBJ2-2, with 10 bases aligning to TRBD1. The CDR3 sequence is 17 residues long. Germline trimming cut 2 bases from V and 5 bases from J; bases unmatched to any gene: 9. Germline CDR1 is SGHDT and CDR2 is YYEEEE. CDR3 in DNA: TGTGCCAGCAGCTTCAGACAGGGGGCAATGGGTACCGGGGAGCTGTTTTTT. Its translation is CASSFRQGAMGTGELFF. Together with reference TRBV5-6 and TRBJ2-2, the CDR3 gives the full variable domain: DAGVTQSPTHLIKTRGQQVTLRCSPKSGHDTVSWYQQALGQGPQFIFQYYEEEERQRGNFPDRFSGHQFPNYSSELNVNALLLGDSALYLCASSFRQGAMGTGELFFGEGSRLTVL.

The chain joins TRBV5-4 to TRBJ1-4; the D is unclear. The CDR3 consists of 13 residues. V lost 5 bases and J lost 8, with 13 bases in between. CDR1 is SGHNT, CDR2 YYREEE, per germline (reference sequence). This chain's CDR3 is CASRSWGGEKLFF. CDR3 DNA: TGTGCCAGCAGGTCCTGGGGAGGCGAAAAACTGTTTTTT. Drawing the rest from reference TRBV5-4 and TRBJ1-4, the complete variable domain is ETGVTQSPTHLIKTRGQQVTLRCSSQSGHNTVSWYQQALGQGPQFIFQYYREEENGRGNFPPRFSGLQFPNYSSELNVNALELDDSALYLCASRSWGGEKLFFGSGTQLSVL.

This chain uses TRBV7-6 with TRBJ1-1; D remains ambiguous. V lost 5 bases and J 4 bases, leaving 8 bases between the germline ends. This CDR3 region has 12 residues. Looked up from germline, CDR1 is SGHVS and CDR2 is FNYEAQ. The chain's CDR3 is CASSDRGTEAFF. CDR3 DNA sequence: TGTGCCAGCAGCGATCGGGGCACTGAAGCTTTCTTT.

The chain uses TRBV5-4 and TRBJ2-3; maybe TRBD1 (6 bases). Trimming stripped 7 bases from V and 4 bases from J, with 16 bases between. The germline V gene encodes CDR1 SGHNT and CDR2 YYREEE (reference sequence). The CDR3 runs 14 residues. The CDR3 spells CASSGREGADTQYF. In DNA, the CDR3 is TGTGCCAGCTCAGGGCGCGAGGGGGCAGATACGCAGTATTTT.

V and J are TRBV27 and TRBJ1-2, with TRBD1 as a possible D gene (5 bases). This CDR3 spans 13 amino acids. The V end lost 4 bases, the J end lost 4 bases, and 10 bases lay between the germline ends. Germline CDR1 MNHEY, CDR2 SMNVEV (reference sequence). The CDR3 sequence is CASSSRQTYGYTF. CDR3 DNA sequence: TGTGCCAGCAGTTCTCGACAGACCTATGGCTACACCTTC.

This clone was seen more than once but under ten times. The chain carries TRBV6-6 and TRBJ1-1; a weak D match, TRBD1 (6 bases). V was shortened by 7 bases and J by 11 bases, with 17 bases between the two germline ends. The CDR3 has 12 residues. The V gene's germline CDR1 is MNHNY and CDR2 SVGAGI (reference sequence). Written as DNA, the CDR3 is TGTGCCAGCACCCCCCCGCCAGGGGCCGCTTTCTTT. Translating gives CASTPPPGAAFF.

A few counts support this clone. The V and J genes are TRBV6-1 and TRBJ2-6; D may be TRBD1 (6 bases). The germline V gene has CDR1 MNHNS and CDR2 SASEGT. This CDR3 has 15 residues. V lost 1 base to trimming and J lost 2 bases, with 6 bases between them. CDR3 DNA: TGTGCCAGCAGTGAAGAGGGGGCTGGGGCCAACGTCCTGACTTTC. It is translated as CASSEEGAGANVLTF.

The chain has TRBV18 and TRBJ2-2; 8 bases are shared with TRBD1. With 3 bases clipped from V and 5 bases from J, the junction kept 5 bases outside the gene matches. Germline V gene sequence: CDR1 KGHSH, CDR2 LQKENI. CDR3 length equals 15 residues. The CDR3 sequence: CASSPQGALTGELFF. The CDR3 DNA reads as TGTGCCAGCTCACCGCAGGGGGCTTTAACCGGGGAGCTGTTTTTT. The full variable domain, completed using reference TRBV18 and TRBJ2-2, is NAGVMQNPRHLVRRRGQEARLRCSPMKGHSHVYWYRQLPEEGLKFMVYLQKENIIDESGMPKERFSAEFPKEGPSILRIQQVVRGDSAAYFCASSPQGALTGELFFGEGSRLTVL.